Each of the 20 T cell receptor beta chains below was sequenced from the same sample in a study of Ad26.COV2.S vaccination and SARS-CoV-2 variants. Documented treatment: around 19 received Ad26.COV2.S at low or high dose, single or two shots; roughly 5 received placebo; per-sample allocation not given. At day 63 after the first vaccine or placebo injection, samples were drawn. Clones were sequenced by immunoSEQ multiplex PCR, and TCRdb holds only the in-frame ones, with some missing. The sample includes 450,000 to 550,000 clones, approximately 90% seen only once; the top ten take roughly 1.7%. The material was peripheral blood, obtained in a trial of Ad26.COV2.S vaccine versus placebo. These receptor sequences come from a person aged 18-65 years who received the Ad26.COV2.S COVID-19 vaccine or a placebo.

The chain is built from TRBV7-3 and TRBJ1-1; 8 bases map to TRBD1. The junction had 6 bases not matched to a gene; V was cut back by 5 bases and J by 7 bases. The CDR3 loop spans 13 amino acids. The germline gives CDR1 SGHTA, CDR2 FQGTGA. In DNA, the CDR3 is TGTGCCAGCAGCGCAGGGGGCGCGAATGAAGCTTTCTTT. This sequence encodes CASSAGGANEAFF.

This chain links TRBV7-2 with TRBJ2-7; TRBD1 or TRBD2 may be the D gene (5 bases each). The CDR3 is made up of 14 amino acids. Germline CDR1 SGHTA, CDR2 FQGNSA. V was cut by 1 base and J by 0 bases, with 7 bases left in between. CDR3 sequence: CASSLGGISYEQYF. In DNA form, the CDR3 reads TGTGCCAGCAGCTTAGGGGGGATCTCCTACGAGCAGTACTTC.

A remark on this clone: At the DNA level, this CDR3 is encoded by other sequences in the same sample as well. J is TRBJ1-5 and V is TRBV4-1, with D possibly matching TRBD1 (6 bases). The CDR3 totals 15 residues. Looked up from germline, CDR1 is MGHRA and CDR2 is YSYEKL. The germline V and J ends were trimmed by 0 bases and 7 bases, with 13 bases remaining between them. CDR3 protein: CASSQDEGGYQPQHF. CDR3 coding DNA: TGCGCCAGCAGCCAAGACGAAGGGGGGTACCAGCCCCAGCATTTT.

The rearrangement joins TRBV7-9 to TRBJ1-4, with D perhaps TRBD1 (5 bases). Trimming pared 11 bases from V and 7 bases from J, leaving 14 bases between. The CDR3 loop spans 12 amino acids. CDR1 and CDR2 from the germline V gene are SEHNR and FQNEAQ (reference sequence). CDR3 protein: CAGRGGSEKLFF. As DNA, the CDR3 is TGTGCCGGCCGCGGGGGTAGTGAAAAACTGTTTTTT. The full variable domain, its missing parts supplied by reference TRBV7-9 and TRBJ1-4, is DTGVSQNPRHKITKRGQNVTFRCDPISEHNRLYWYRQTLGQGPEFLTYFQNEAQLEKSRLLSDRFSAERPKGSFSTLEIQRTEQGDSAMYLCAGRGGSEKLFFGSGTQLSVL.

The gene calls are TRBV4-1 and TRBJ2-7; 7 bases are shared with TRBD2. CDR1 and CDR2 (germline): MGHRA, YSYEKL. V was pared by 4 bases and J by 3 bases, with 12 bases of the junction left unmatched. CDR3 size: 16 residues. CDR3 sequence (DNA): TGCGCCAGCAGCCGGGTCGGCGCGGGGGAAGGCTACGAGCAGTACTTC. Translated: CASSRVGAGEGYEQYF.

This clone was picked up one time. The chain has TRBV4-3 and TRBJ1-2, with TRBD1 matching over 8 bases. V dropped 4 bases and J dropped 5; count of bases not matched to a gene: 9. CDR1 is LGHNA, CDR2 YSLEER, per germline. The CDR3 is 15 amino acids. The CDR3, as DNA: TGCGCCAGCAGCCTAGGACAGGGTGATATATATGGCTACACCTTC. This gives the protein CASSLGQGDIYGYTF.

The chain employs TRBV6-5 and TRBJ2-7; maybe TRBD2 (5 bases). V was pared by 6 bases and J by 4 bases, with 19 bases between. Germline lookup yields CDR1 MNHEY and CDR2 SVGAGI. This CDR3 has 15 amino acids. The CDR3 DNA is TGTGCCAGCAGCCGAAGCGGCCACTCCATGTACGAGCAGTACTTC. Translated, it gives CASSRSGHSMYEQYF.

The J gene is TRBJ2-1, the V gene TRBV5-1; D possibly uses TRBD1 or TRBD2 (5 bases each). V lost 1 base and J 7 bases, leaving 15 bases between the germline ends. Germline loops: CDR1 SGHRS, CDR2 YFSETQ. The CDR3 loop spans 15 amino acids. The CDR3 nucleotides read TGCGCCAGCAGCTTGAACGGGGCCCTCCCAAATGAGCAGTTCTTC. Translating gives CASSLNGALPNEQFF.

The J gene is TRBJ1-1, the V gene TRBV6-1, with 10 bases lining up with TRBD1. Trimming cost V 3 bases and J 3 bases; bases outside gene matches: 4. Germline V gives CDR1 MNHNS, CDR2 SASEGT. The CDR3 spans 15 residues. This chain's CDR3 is CASSERTGGDTEAFF. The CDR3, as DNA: TGTGCCAGCAGTGAGAGGACAGGGGGAGACACTGAAGCTTTCTTT.

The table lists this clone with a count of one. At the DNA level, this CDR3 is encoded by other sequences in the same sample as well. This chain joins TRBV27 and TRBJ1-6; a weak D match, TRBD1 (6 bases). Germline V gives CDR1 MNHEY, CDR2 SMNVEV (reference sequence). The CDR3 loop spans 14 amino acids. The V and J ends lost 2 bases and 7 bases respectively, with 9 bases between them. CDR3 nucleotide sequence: TGTGCCAGCAGTTTAAGTCAGGGGAATTCACCCCTCCACTTT. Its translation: CASSLSQGNSPLHF.

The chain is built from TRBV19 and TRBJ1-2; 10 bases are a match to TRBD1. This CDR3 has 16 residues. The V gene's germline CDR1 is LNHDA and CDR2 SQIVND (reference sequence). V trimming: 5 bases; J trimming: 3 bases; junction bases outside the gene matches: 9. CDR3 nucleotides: TGTGCCAGTAGTCGACCCTCCGGGACAGGGGACTATGGCTACACCTTC. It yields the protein CASSRPSGTGDYGYTF.

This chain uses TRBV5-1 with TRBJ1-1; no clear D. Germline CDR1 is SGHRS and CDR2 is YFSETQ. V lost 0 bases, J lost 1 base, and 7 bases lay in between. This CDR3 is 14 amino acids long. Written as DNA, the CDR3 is TGCGCCAGCAGCTTGGCCTTGGGGAACACTGAAGCTTTCTTT. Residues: CASSLALGNTEAFF.

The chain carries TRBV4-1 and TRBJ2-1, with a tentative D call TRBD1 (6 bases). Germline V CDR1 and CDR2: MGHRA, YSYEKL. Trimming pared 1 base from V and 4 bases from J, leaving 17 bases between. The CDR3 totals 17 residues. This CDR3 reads CASSQAVRGQGYNEQFF. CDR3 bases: TGCGCCAGCAGCCAAGCCGTAAGGGGACAAGGGTACAATGAGCAGTTCTTC.

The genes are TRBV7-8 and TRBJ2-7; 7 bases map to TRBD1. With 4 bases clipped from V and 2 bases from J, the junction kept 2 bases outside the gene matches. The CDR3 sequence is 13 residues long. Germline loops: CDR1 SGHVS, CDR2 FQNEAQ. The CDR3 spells CASSSGQPYEQYF. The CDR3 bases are TGTGCCAGCAGCTCGGGACAGCCCTACGAGCAGTACTTC.

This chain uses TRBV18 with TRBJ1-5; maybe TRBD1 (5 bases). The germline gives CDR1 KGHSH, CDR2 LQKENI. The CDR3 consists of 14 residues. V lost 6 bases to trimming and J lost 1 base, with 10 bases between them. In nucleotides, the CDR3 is TGTGCCAGCTCTGGGGGACCAAGCAATCAGCCCCAGCATTTT. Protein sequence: CASSGGPSNQPQHF.

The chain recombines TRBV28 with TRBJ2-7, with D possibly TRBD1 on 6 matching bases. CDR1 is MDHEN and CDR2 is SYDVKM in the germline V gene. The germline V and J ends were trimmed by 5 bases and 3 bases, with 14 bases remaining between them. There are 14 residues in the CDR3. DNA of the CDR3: TGTGCCAGCAGTCCCGCAGGACAGTACTACGAGCAGTACTTC. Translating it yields CASSPAGQYYEQYF.

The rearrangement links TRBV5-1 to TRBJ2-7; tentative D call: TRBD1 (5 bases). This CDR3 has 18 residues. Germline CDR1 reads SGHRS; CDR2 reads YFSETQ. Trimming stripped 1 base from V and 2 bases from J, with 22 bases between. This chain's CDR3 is CASSLFGPGGAFTYEQYF. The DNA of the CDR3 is TGCGCCAGCAGCTTGTTTGGGCCGGGTGGGGCTTTTACCTACGAGCAGTACTTC.

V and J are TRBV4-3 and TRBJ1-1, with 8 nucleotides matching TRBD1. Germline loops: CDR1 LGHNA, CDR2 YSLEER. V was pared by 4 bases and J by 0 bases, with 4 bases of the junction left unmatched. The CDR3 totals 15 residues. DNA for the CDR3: TGCGCCAGCAGCCCAGGGACAGGAGTGAACACTGAAGCTTTCTTT. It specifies CASSPGTGVNTEAFF.

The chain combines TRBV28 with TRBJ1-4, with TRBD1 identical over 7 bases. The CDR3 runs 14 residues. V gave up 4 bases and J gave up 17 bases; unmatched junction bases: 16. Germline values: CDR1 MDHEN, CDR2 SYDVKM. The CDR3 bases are TGTGCCAGCAGTTCACCGACCCCAGAGGGGGCGGGTTTTTTT. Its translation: CASSSPTPEGAGFF.

CDR3 sequence reads: CASSVPRGGGGLNYGYTF. The CDR3 nucleotides are TGTGCCAGCAGCGTACCCCGAGGGGGAGGGGGCCTCAACTATGGCTACACCTTC. The chain has TRBV9 and TRBJ1-2; 7 nucleotides line up with TRBD1. The CDR3 covers 18 residues. The ends lost 1 base at V and 2 bases at J; junction bases unmatched: 14. Germline V gene lookup returns CDR1 SGDLS and CDR2 YYNGEE.